A selection of T cell receptor beta chains follows, all from one sample in a study of beta chain features in type 1 diabetes. Sequenced by immunoSEQ multiplex PCR; TCRdb stores in-frame clones only, minus some. There are around 690,000 clones in the sample; around 12% occur only once, and 0.095% to 0.15% lies in the top ten. Sequencing used naive CD4+ T cells from blood. All receptors come from a man in his thirties or forties with type 1 diabetes. The CDR3 runs from the conserved cysteine through the conserved F or W. Each record gives: D gene, J gene, clone size, V gene, CDR3 protein, CDR3 DNA. The D gene is left open where the match is weak. Size values are once, few and many counts, or a class for expanded clones, and some rows have none.

d_call: TRBD1; j_call: TRBJ1-3; clone_size: few; v_call: TRBV6-6; cdr3_aa: CASGNYQGAGNTIYF; cdr3_nt: TGTGCCAGCGGAAATTATCAGGGGGCTGGAAACACCATATATTTT
d_call: TRBD2; j_call: TRBJ2-3; clone_size: few; v_call: TRBV18; cdr3_aa: CASSPYSSRETDTQYF; cdr3_nt: TGTGCCAGCTCACCCTACTCGTCGCGGGAGACAGATACGCAGTATTTT
d_call: TRBD1; j_call: TRBJ2-1; clone_size: few; v_call: TRBV11-1; cdr3_aa: CASSLQGAGEQFF; cdr3_nt: TGTGCCAGCAGCCTCCAGGGGGCCGGTGAGCAGTTCTTC
d_call: .; j_call: TRBJ2-7; clone_size: .; v_call: TRBV11-2; cdr3_aa: CASSFAPPTYEQYF; cdr3_nt: TGTGCCAGCAGCTTCGCGCCTCCCACCTACGAGCAGTACTTC
d_call: .; j_call: TRBJ1-2; clone_size: .; v_call: TRBV28; cdr3_aa: CATGGGDYGYTF; cdr3_nt: TGTGCCACTGGAGGAGGGGACTATGGCTACACCTTC
d_call: .; j_call: TRBJ1-2; clone_size: .; v_call: TRBV6-5; cdr3_aa: CASREKLNYGYTF; cdr3_nt: TGTGCCAGCAGAGAGAAGCTCAACTATGGCTACACCTTC
d_call: .; j_call: TRBJ2-5; clone_size: .; v_call: TRBV28; cdr3_aa: CASSLDVQPGETQYF; cdr3_nt: TGTGCCAGCAGTTTAGACGTCCAGCCGGGGGAGACCCAGTACTTC
d_call: .; j_call: TRBJ1-1; clone_size: .; v_call: TRBV5-4; cdr3_aa: CASSYPGQTNTEAFF; cdr3_nt: TGTGCCAGCAGCTATCCGGGACAAACAAACACTGAAGCTTTCTTT
d_call: .; j_call: TRBJ2-7; clone_size: few; v_call: TRBV2; cdr3_aa: CASSEQRDEQYF; cdr3_nt: TGTGCCAGCAGTGAACAAAGGGACGAGCAGTACTTC
d_call: .; j_call: TRBJ2-7; clone_size: .; v_call: TRBV7-2; cdr3_aa: CASSSFPGAEQYF; cdr3_nt: TGTGCCAGCAGCTCATTCCCCGGGGCCGAGCAGTACTTC
d_call: .; j_call: TRBJ2-6; clone_size: .; v_call: TRBV7-2; cdr3_aa: CASSLIRGANVLTF; cdr3_nt: TGTGCCAGCAGCTTAATCCGCGGGGCCAACGTCCTGACTTTC
d_call: TRBD1; j_call: TRBJ1-5; clone_size: .; v_call: TRBV11-3; cdr3_aa: CASSLTGDSNQPQHF; cdr3_nt: TGTGCCAGCAGCTTGACAGGGGATAGCAATCAGCCCCAGCATTTT
d_call: .; j_call: TRBJ1-4; clone_size: few; v_call: TRBV5-6; cdr3_aa: CASSLQDSEKLFF; cdr3_nt: TGTGCCAGCAGCTTGCAAGACTCCGAAAAACTGTTTTTT
d_call: .; j_call: TRBJ2-5; clone_size: .; v_call: TRBV7-2; cdr3_aa: CASSQVQKETQYF; cdr3_nt: TGTGCCAGCAGCCAAGTACAGAAAGAGACCCAGTACTTC
d_call: .; j_call: TRBJ2-1; clone_size: .; v_call: TRBV11-2; cdr3_aa: CASSPRSANEQFF; cdr3_nt: TGTGCCAGCAGCCCCCGGTCGGCCAATGAGCAGTTCTTC
d_call: .; j_call: TRBJ1-1; clone_size: .; v_call: TRBV6-5; cdr3_aa: CASSYFGTANTEAFF; cdr3_nt: TGTGCCAGCAGTTATTTCGGGACGGCTAACACTGAAGCTTTCTTT
d_call: TRBD1; j_call: TRBJ2-1; clone_size: few; v_call: TRBV28; cdr3_aa: CASSWDRVAFF; cdr3_nt: TGTGCCAGCAGTTGGGACAGGGTAGCGTTCTTC
d_call: .; j_call: TRBJ2-3; clone_size: few; v_call: TRBV29-1; cdr3_aa: CSVGAGRPTDTQYF; cdr3_nt: TGCAGCGTTGGAGCAGGGCGACCCACAGATACGCAGTATTTT
d_call: TRBD1; j_call: TRBJ2-2; clone_size: .; v_call: TRBV5-1; cdr3_aa: CASSLEYRTGNTGELFF; cdr3_nt: TGCGCCAGCAGCTTGGAGTATAGGACAGGGAACACCGGGGAGCTGTTTTTT
d_call: TRBD1; j_call: TRBJ2-1; clone_size: few; v_call: TRBV2; cdr3_aa: CASSDTGQWNEQFF; cdr3_nt: TGTGCCAGCAGTGACACGGGACAGTGGAATGAGCAGTTCTTC
d_call: .; j_call: TRBJ1-6; clone_size: .; v_call: TRBV30; cdr3_aa: CAWSRGFYNSPLHF; cdr3_nt: TGTGCCTGGAGTCGGGGTTTTTATAATTCACCCCTCCACTTT
d_call: .; j_call: TRBJ2-4; clone_size: .; v_call: TRBV6-6; cdr3_aa: CASSYTYRGKNIQYF; cdr3_nt: TGTGCCAGCAGTTACACATACCGGGGCAAAAACATTCAGTACTTC
d_call: .; j_call: TRBJ1-3; clone_size: few; v_call: TRBV29-1; cdr3_aa: CSVGARTPGNTIYF; cdr3_nt: TGCAGCGTTGGAGCTCGGACACCTGGAAACACCATATATTTT
d_call: TRBD2; j_call: TRBJ2-3; clone_size: .; v_call: TRBV19; cdr3_aa: CASGGLARDTQYF; cdr3_nt: TGTGCCAGTGGTGGACTAGCGAGAGATACGCAGTATTTT
d_call: .; j_call: TRBJ1-5; clone_size: .; v_call: TRBV5-1; cdr3_aa: CASSLSGLTNQPQHF; cdr3_nt: TGCGCCAGCAGCTTGTCGGGCCTTACAAATCAGCCCCAGCATTTT
d_call: TRBD1; j_call: TRBJ1-6; clone_size: few; v_call: TRBV7-2; cdr3_aa: CASSPGQASSEPLHF; cdr3_nt: TGTGCCAGCAGCCCGGGACAGGCATCCTCTGAACCCCTCCACTTT
d_call: .; j_call: TRBJ1-1; clone_size: few; v_call: TRBV18; cdr3_aa: CASSQRDSLAEAFF; cdr3_nt: TGTGCCAGCTCACAAAGAGACAGTCTCGCTGAAGCTTTCTTT
d_call: TRBD2; j_call: TRBJ2-3; clone_size: few; v_call: TRBV5-1; cdr3_aa: CASSLAGITDTQYF; cdr3_nt: TGCGCCAGCAGCTTAGCGGGGATCACAGATACGCAGTATTTT
d_call: .; j_call: TRBJ1-4; clone_size: few; v_call: TRBV29-1; cdr3_aa: CSGWGGNEKLFF; cdr3_nt: TGCAGCGGCTGGGGTGGTAATGAAAAACTGTTTTTT
d_call: TRBD1; j_call: TRBJ2-5; clone_size: few; v_call: TRBV9; cdr3_aa: CASSARGGTGDPRKTQYF; cdr3_nt: TGTGCCAGCAGCGCCCGTGGTGGGACAGGGGACCCGAGAAAGACCCAGTACTTC
d_call: TRBD2; j_call: TRBJ2-3; clone_size: .; v_call: TRBV7-9; cdr3_aa: CASSSRAGPLDTQYF; cdr3_nt: TGTGCCAGCAGCTCCCGAGCGGGACCCTTGGATACGCAGTATTTT
d_call: .; j_call: TRBJ1-6; clone_size: .; v_call: TRBV10-3; cdr3_aa: CAISESGAGSPLHF; cdr3_nt: TGTGCCATCAGTGAGTCAGGGGCGGGTTCACCCCTCCACTTT
d_call: TRBD1; j_call: TRBJ2-1; clone_size: .; v_call: TRBV25-1; cdr3_aa: CASSEVWTGGLNEQFF; cdr3_nt: TGTGCCAGCAGTGAAGTCTGGACAGGGGGCCTGAATGAGCAGTTCTTC
d_call: .; j_call: TRBJ2-7; clone_size: few; v_call: TRBV11-2; cdr3_aa: CASRHPAGAEQYF; cdr3_nt: TGTGCCAGCAGACACCCCGCCGGTGCCGAGCAGTACTTC
d_call: TRBD2; j_call: TRBJ2-2; clone_size: .; v_call: TRBV18; cdr3_aa: CASSNPGGAGELFF; cdr3_nt: TGTGCCAGCTCAAACCCCGGGGGGGCCGGGGAGCTGTTTTTT
d_call: .; j_call: TRBJ2-2; clone_size: .; v_call: TRBV27; cdr3_aa: CASSLRGGTGELFF; cdr3_nt: TGTGCCAGCAGTTTAAGAGGGGGCACCGGGGAGCTGTTTTTT
d_call: TRBD1; j_call: TRBJ2-2; clone_size: .; v_call: TRBV7-9; cdr3_aa: CANREGAANTGELFF; cdr3_nt: TGTGCCAACCGAGAGGGGGCCGCGAACACCGGGGAGCTGTTTTTT
d_call: .; j_call: TRBJ2-5; clone_size: .; v_call: TRBV6-1; cdr3_aa: CASSWEGMETQYF; cdr3_nt: TGTGCCAGCAGTTGGGAAGGGATGGAGACCCAGTACTTC
d_call: TRBD1; j_call: TRBJ1-1; clone_size: .; v_call: TRBV9; cdr3_aa: CASSVGDRMNTEAFF; cdr3_nt: TGTGCCAGCAGCGTAGGGGACAGGATGAACACTGAAGCTTTCTTT
d_call: .; j_call: TRBJ2-1; clone_size: .; v_call: TRBV16; cdr3_aa: CASSKDKPNEQFF; cdr3_nt: TGTGCCAGCAGCAAGGACAAGCCTAATGAGCAGTTCTTC
d_call: .; j_call: TRBJ1-6; clone_size: .; v_call: TRBV5-4; cdr3_aa: CASSLEAAGYSPLHF; cdr3_nt: TGTGCCAGCAGCTTGGAAGCGGCAGGGTATTCACCCCTCCACTTT
d_call: .; j_call: TRBJ1-2; clone_size: many; v_call: TRBV19; cdr3_aa: CASSPGTGTNYGYTF; cdr3_nt: TGTGCCAGTAGTCCAGGAACAGGGACTAACTATGGCTACACCTTC
d_call: TRBD1; j_call: TRBJ1-1; clone_size: few; v_call: TRBV29-1; cdr3_aa: CSVTGGITEAFF; cdr3_nt: TGCAGCGTTACAGGGGGGATCACTGAAGCTTTCTTT
d_call: .; j_call: TRBJ1-5; clone_size: .; v_call: TRBV29-1; cdr3_aa: CSVEGTGNQPQHF; cdr3_nt: TGCAGCGTTGAAGGGACAGGCAATCAGCCCCAGCATTTT
d_call: TRBD2; j_call: TRBJ2-5; clone_size: few; v_call: TRBV7-2; cdr3_aa: CASSLTSGGARETQYF; cdr3_nt: TGTGCCAGCAGCTTGACTAGCGGGGGGGCGCGAGAGACCCAGTACTTC
d_call: .; j_call: TRBJ2-7; clone_size: .; v_call: TRBV13; cdr3_aa: CASSFLSGVQQYF; cdr3_nt: TGTGCCAGCAGCTTTCTGTCCGGGGTACAACAGTACTTC
d_call: .; j_call: TRBJ2-5; clone_size: .; v_call: TRBV7-8; cdr3_aa: CASSSPGDKRETQYF; cdr3_nt: TGTGCCAGCAGCTCTCCGGGCGATAAGAGGGAGACCCAGTACTTC
d_call: .; j_call: TRBJ1-4; clone_size: few; v_call: TRBV30; cdr3_aa: CAWSVGGPNEKLFF; cdr3_nt: TGTGCCTGGAGTGTTGGAGGGCCTAATGAAAAACTGTTTTTT
d_call: .; j_call: TRBJ2-7; clone_size: .; v_call: TRBV7-7; cdr3_aa: CAFSGRAAEQYF; cdr3_nt: TGTGCTTTTAGTGGGCGGGCAGCCGAGCAGTACTTC